The 32 T cell receptor beta chains below all came from one sample that was sequenced in a study of cytomegalovirus exposure and HLA in healthy donors listed by TCRdb under 2017. The library was prepared using the immunoSEQ multiplex PCR assay. For the multiplex PCR, a mixture combining 60 forward primers for TCR Vbeta segments and 13 reverse primers for TCR Jbeta segments was used. TCRdb stores this immuneACCESS table with in-frame sequences only. Part of the clones is absent; in the studies checked, under half of the shortfall reflects unresolved V genes, and no reason is known for the rest. The sample contains 110,000 to 150,000 clones, 80% to 85% of them found a single time. Clones ranked in the top ten supply over 2% of the sample. Material: PBMCs. The origin of the receptors is a boy younger than 10 in good health and CMV-seronegative.

This rearrangement joins TRBV28 to TRBJ1-2; 7 bases fit TRBD1. The CDR3 extends over 14 amino acids. In germline, CDR1 is MDHEN, CDR2 SYDVKM. With V trimmed by 4 bases and J by 4 bases, 6 bases remained unmatched. CDR3 nucleotide sequence: TGTGCCAGCAGTTACAGGGGCGTTCCCTATGGCTACACCTTC. This sequence encodes CASSYRGVPYGYTF.

The chain recombines TRBV9 with TRBJ1-2; 8 bases map to TRBD1. The V gene end was trimmed by 0 bases and the J gene end by 4 bases; junction bases not matched to a gene: 14. The CDR3 sequence is 18 residues long. CDR1 and CDR2 (germline): SGDLS, YYNGEE. This CDR3 reads CASSVGMGQVEGIYGYTF. The CDR3 region has the DNA TGTGCCAGCAGCGTAGGAATGGGACAGGTTGAGGGGATCTATGGCTACACCTTC.

The V and J genes are TRBV9 and TRBJ2-3; maybe TRBD2 (5 bases). This CDR3 contains 16 residues. CDR1 is SGDLS and CDR2 is YYNGEE in the germline V gene. Trimming left V 0 bases short and J 0 bases short, with 11 bases between. The CDR3 DNA follows: TGTGCCAGCAGCGTAGTGCCAGCGGTTAGCACAGATACGCAGTATTTT. Its protein is CASSVVPAVSTDTQYF.

The genes are TRBV14 and TRBJ2-1; weak D call: TRBD2 (6 bases). Per the germline V gene, CDR1 is SGHDN and CDR2 is FVKESK. V lost 4 bases to trimming and J lost 3 bases, with 13 bases between them. This CDR3 has 15 residues. CDR3 sequence (DNA): TGTGCCAGCAGCCGGAAGAGCGGGCTCTACAATGAGCAGTTCTTC. This encodes CASSRKSGLYNEQFF.

With respect to this clone: Compared with germline, one end of the junction differs, possibly owing to a read error. This rearrangement joins TRBV7-9 to TRBJ2-5, with D possibly TRBD1 on 5 matching bases. CDR3 length equals 14 residues. In germline, CDR1 is SEHNR, CDR2 FQNEAQ (reference sequence). The DNA for the CDR3 is TGTTCCAGCAGCTTAGGCAGGGTTGGGGAGACCCAGTACTTC. It codes for CSSSLGRVGETQYF.

The chain joins TRBV25-1 to TRBJ1-2, with 8 bases that match TRBD1. The length of the CDR3 is 13 residues. V was clipped by 6 bases and J by 4 bases; unmatched bases: 4. Germline-derived CDR1 and CDR2 are MGHDK and SYGVNS. CDR3 in amino acids: CASRPTGAYGYTF. The CDR3, as DNA: TGTGCCAGCAGACCGACAGGGGCCTATGGCTACACCTTC.

The CDR3 spells CASSYGQGVPYEQYF. CDR3 bases: TGTGCCAGCAGCTACGGGCAGGGGGTCCCCTACGAGCAGTACTTC. The chain has TRBV5-6 and TRBJ2-7; 7 bases line up with TRBD1. V lost 3 bases and J lost 2; bases outside the gene matches: 8. Germline lookup yields CDR1 SGHDT and CDR2 YYEEEE. There are 15 residues in the CDR3.

The rearrangement uses TRBV19 and TRBJ2-2; TRBD2 matches 8 bases. J gave up 2 bases and V 3 bases, and 5 bases lay outside the gene matches. The CDR3 totals 16 residues. Looked up from germline, CDR1 is LNHDA and CDR2 is SQIVND (reference sequence). The CDR3 DNA is TGTGCCAGTAGTATCCGTAGCGGGGCTAACACCGGGGAGCTGTTTTTT. It codes for CASSIRSGANTGELFF.

This sequence joins TRBV4-3 and TRBJ1-2; D is unclear. The CDR3 contains 15 residues. V lost 1 base to trimming and J lost 7 bases, with 16 bases between them. CDR1 LGHNA and CDR2 YSLEER come from the germline V gene. CDR3 in amino acids: CASSQVAQTYIGYTF. The CDR3 DNA follows: TGCGCCAGCAGCCAAGTTGCCCAGACTTATATTGGCTACACCTTC.

The rearrangement links TRBV7-9 to TRBJ1-6; D is undetermined. The CDR3 loop spans 14 amino acids. Trimming shortened V by 6 bases and J by 7 bases, and 13 bases separated the two germline ends. Germline CDR1 SEHNR, CDR2 FQNEAQ (reference sequence). The CDR3 coding sequence is TGTGCCAGCAGGTACCGTGGCCCCAATTCACCCCTCCACTTT. It translates to CASRYRGPNSPLHF.

This rearrangement joins TRBV10-3 to TRBJ1-5, with TRBD1 matching 9 bases. V dropped 8 bases and J dropped 6; count of bases not matched to a gene: 8. CDR3 length: 14 residues. Per the germline V gene, CDR1 is ENHRY and CDR2 is SYGVKD. This chain's CDR3 is CAIQGTGSGQPQHF. CDR3 sequence (DNA): TGTGCCATCCAAGGGACAGGGTCAGGTCAGCCCCAGCATTTT.

This chain connects TRBV6-5 to TRBJ1-6; a weak D match, TRBD1 (6 bases). CDR1 is MNHEY, CDR2 SVGAGI, per germline. V was pared by 6 bases and J by 13 bases, with 16 bases between. There are 13 residues in the CDR3. The CDR3 DNA reads as TGTGCCAGCAGCACTTACAGGGTTCCCCCCCTCCACTTT. Its protein is CASSTYRVPPLHF.

The V and J genes are TRBV4-3 and TRBJ1-3; D possibly corresponds to TRBD1 (5 bases). V shed 1 base and J shed 0 bases, with 13 bases lying between them. The CDR3 sequence is 17 residues long. In germline, CDR1 is LGHNA, CDR2 YSLEER. DNA for the CDR3: TGCGCCAGCAGCCAAGCTATACAGGCTGGCTCTGGAAACACCATATATTTT. Translating it yields CASSQAIQAGSGNTIYF.

This rearrangement joins TRBV6-1 to TRBJ1-4; no reliable D call. Trimming pared 2 bases from V and 10 bases from J, leaving 5 bases between. The CDR3 is made up of 11 amino acids. Germline V gene lookup returns CDR1 MNHNS and CDR2 SASEGT. CDR3 DNA: TGTGCCAGCAGTGAAACAGCAAAACTGTTTTTT. This gives the protein CASSETAKLFF.

This CDR3 is CASSYRGGTNYEQYF. The CDR3 nucleotides are TGTGCCAGCAGCTACCGGGGGGGGACGAACTACGAGCAGTACTTC. The rearrangement links TRBV7-6 to TRBJ2-7; 8 positions match TRBD2. Germline V gene lookup returns CDR1 SGHVS and CDR2 FNYEAQ. This CDR3 spans 15 amino acids. The V and J ends lost 4 bases and 3 bases, in that order; junction bases with no gene match: 8.

This sequence joins TRBV5-1 and TRBJ1-1; D gene ambiguous. The CDR3 loop spans 14 amino acids. V was trimmed by 3 bases and J by 1 base, leaving 10 bases between them. The germline V gene encodes CDR1 SGHRS and CDR2 YFSETQ. Here the CDR3 reads CASSSQEGNTEAFF. CDR3 DNA sequence: TGCGCCAGCAGCTCGCAGGAGGGGAACACTGAAGCTTTCTTT.

The J gene is TRBJ1-6, the V gene TRBV5-1; tentative D call: TRBD1 (5 bases). Per the germline V gene, CDR1 is SGHRS and CDR2 is YFSETQ. Trimming removed 0 bases from V and 0 bases from J, with 13 bases in between. The CDR3 runs to 18 residues. CDR3 in DNA: TGCGCCAGCAGCTTGGGGCGGGACGCGAGCTCCTATAATTCACCCCTCCACTTT. Translated: CASSLGRDASSYNSPLHF.

The chain carries TRBV14 and TRBJ1-1; D remains ambiguous. In germline, CDR1 is SGHDN, CDR2 FVKESK. Trimming pared 6 bases from V and 3 bases from J, leaving 14 bases between. The CDR3 totals 14 residues. CDR3 sequence reads: CASSLVRTHTEAFF. The CDR3 nucleotides are TGTGCCAGCAGTTTAGTCCGGACTCACACTGAAGCTTTCTTT.

The gene calls are TRBV5-6 and TRBJ2-4; 9 bases are a match to TRBD2. CDR3 length: 15 amino acids. J gave up 7 bases and V 5 bases, and 10 bases lay outside the gene matches. Germline V gene data show CDR1 as SGHDT and CDR2 as YYEEEE. CDR3 nucleotides: TGTGCCAGCAGTTTCCCCAGCGGGGGGTGGAACATTCAGTACTTC. Residues: CASSFPSGGWNIQYF. The variable domain in full, completed from reference TRBV5-6 and TRBJ2-4, reads DAGVTQSPTHLIKTRGQQVTLRCSPKSGHDTVSWYQQALGQGPQFIFQYYEEEERQRGNFPDRFSGHQFPNYSSELNVNALLLGDSALYLCASSFPSGGWNIQYFGAGTRLSVL.

On this clone itself: The sample contains more than one DNA sequence encoding this CDR3. The V gene is TRBV29-1, the J gene TRBJ1-5; TRBD1 matches at 8 bases. J was trimmed by 4 bases and V by 6 bases; bases with no gene match: 5. Germline-derived CDR1 and CDR2 are SQVTM and ANQGSEA. This CDR3 comprises 13 residues. The DNA of the CDR3 is TGCAGCGTCGGACAGGGTCGGAATCAGCCCCAGCATTTT. Translated: CSVGQGRNQPQHF.

This rearrangement joins TRBV7-6 to TRBJ2-2; possible D gene TRBD1, 5 bases. Germline V gene data show CDR1 as SGHVS and CDR2 as FNYEAQ. This CDR3 spans 17 amino acids. V was trimmed by 4 bases and J by 1 base, leaving 16 bases between them. The CDR3 sequence is CASSYKFKTGNTGELFF. Here the CDR3 DNA reads TGTGCCAGCAGCTACAAATTTAAAACAGGGAACACCGGGGAGCTGTTTTTT.

This clone counts as large (0.1 to 1%). The rearrangement uses TRBV5-1 and TRBJ2-7; D is perhaps TRBD1 (7 bases). The CDR3 has 14 residues. CDR1 and CDR2 (germline): SGHRS, YFSETQ. The V gene lost 1 base and the J gene lost 5 bases, with 13 bases spanning the gap. CDR3 nucleotide sequence: TGCGCCAGCAGCTTGACCAGGGGGAGGAACGAGCAGTACTTC. It is translated as CASSLTRGRNEQYF.

In nucleotides, the CDR3 is TGTGCCAGCAGCCGCGATACTAACCGGGGCTACACCTTC. This gives the protein CASSRDTNRGYTF. V usage is TRBV6-5 and J usage is TRBJ1-2; D not certain. The V end lost 6 bases, the J end lost 8 bases, and 16 bases lay between the germline ends. Germline V gene lookup returns CDR1 MNHEY and CDR2 SVGAGI. This CDR3 is built from 13 residues.

CDR3 sequence reads: CASSLWTGRNGELFF. CDR3 in DNA: TGTGCCAGCAGCTTATGGACAGGGCGAAACGGGGAGCTGTTTTTT. The chain carries TRBV11-2 and TRBJ2-2, with 8 nucleotides matching TRBD1. V lost 2 bases to trimming and J lost 7 bases; unmatched junction nucleotides: 6. Germline values: CDR1 SGHAT, CDR2 FQNNGV. The CDR3 runs to 15 residues.

The J gene is TRBJ1-2, the V gene TRBV29-1, with TRBD1 matching over 10 bases. Unmatched junction bases numbered 6, after V lost 3 bases and J lost 8 bases. The CDR3 length is 13 residues. Per germline, CDR1 SQVTM and CDR2 ANQGSEA. The CDR3 coding sequence is TGCAGCGTTGATCCCGGGACAGGGGAGGGCTACACCTTC. This translates into CSVDPGTGEGYTF.

The V and J genes are TRBV27 and TRBJ1-5, with D possibly matching TRBD1 (5 bases). Trimming took off 2 bases at V and 0 bases at J, with 8 bases between the two ends. This CDR3 contains 15 residues. In germline, CDR1 is MNHEY, CDR2 SMNVEV (reference sequence). In nucleotides, the CDR3 is TGTGCCAGCAGTTTAACAGGTTCTAGCAATCAGCCCCAGCATTTT. Amino acid sequence: CASSLTGSSNQPQHF.

This chain connects TRBV2 to TRBJ2-5; D may be TRBD2 (5 bases). V shed 5 bases and J shed 7 bases, with 14 bases lying between them. From germline, CDR1 is SNHLY and CDR2 FYNNEI. The CDR3 totals 13 residues. In nucleotides, the CDR3 is TGTGCCAGCAGTACCTCGCGGGTCGGGACCCAGTACTTC. It translates to CASSTSRVGTQYF.

The chain employs TRBV27 and TRBJ2-1, with 8 bases identical to TRBD2. The CDR3 is made up of 14 amino acids. Germline V gene data show CDR1 as MNHEY and CDR2 as SMNVEV (reference sequence). V shed 9 bases, J shed 0 bases, and the junction held 4 bases outside the gene matches. The chain's CDR3 is CASSSGGSYNEQFF. The CDR3 DNA follows: TGTGCCAGTTCCAGCGGGGGCTCCTACAATGAGCAGTTCTTC.

This sequence joins TRBV15 and TRBJ2-5; D might be TRBD1 (6 bases). Germline V gives CDR1 LNHNV, CDR2 YYDKDF (reference sequence). The CDR3 consists of 16 residues. Trimming shortened V by 0 bases and J by 2 bases, and 13 bases separated the two germline ends. CDR3 sequence: CATSRDATGRQETQYF. Here the CDR3 DNA reads TGTGCCACCAGCAGAGACGCGACAGGCCGACAAGAGACCCAGTACTTC.

This clone was seen a few times. The chain links TRBV5-6 to TRBJ2-1; possible D gene TRBD2, 6 bases. The CDR3 contains 14 residues. V lost 7 bases, J lost 4 bases, and 15 bases lay in between. CDR1 is SGHDT, CDR2 YYEEEE, per germline. The DNA of the CDR3 is TGTGCCAGCGGCCTTGGGAGGTTTTACAATGAGCAGTTCTTC. Its protein product is CASGLGRFYNEQFF.

This chain uses TRBV7-2 with TRBJ2-3; 13 bases align to TRBD2. V was clipped by 5 bases and J by 5 bases; unmatched bases: 7. This CDR3 is 16 amino acids long. Germline V lookup: CDR1 SGHTA, CDR2 FQGNSA. The CDR3 spells CASSAGLAGVLDTQYF. The CDR3 DNA reads as TGTGCCAGCAGCGCCGGACTAGCGGGAGTTTTAGATACGCAGTATTTT.

This chain joins TRBV9 and TRBJ2-2, with 10 bases matching TRBD1. The CDR3 extends over 14 amino acids. CDR1 is SGDLS, CDR2 YYNGEE, per germline. V trimming: 3 bases; J trimming: 4 bases; junction bases outside the gene matches: 0. The chain's CDR3 is CASSGQGATGELFF. DNA of the CDR3: TGTGCCAGCAGCGGACAGGGGGCCACCGGGGAGCTGTTTTTT.